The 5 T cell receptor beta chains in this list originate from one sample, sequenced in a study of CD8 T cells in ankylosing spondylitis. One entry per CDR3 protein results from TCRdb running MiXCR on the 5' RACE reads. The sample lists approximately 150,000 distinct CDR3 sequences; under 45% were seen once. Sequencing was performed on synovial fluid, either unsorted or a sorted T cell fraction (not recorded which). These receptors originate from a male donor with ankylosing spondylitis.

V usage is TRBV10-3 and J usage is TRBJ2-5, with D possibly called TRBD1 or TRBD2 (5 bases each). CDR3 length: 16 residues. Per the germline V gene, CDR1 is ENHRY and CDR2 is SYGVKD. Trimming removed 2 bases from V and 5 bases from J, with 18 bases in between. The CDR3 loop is CAISEGQGEAGETQYF. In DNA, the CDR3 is TGTGCCATCAGTGAGGGGCAGGGAGAGGCCGGGGAGACCCAGTACTTC.

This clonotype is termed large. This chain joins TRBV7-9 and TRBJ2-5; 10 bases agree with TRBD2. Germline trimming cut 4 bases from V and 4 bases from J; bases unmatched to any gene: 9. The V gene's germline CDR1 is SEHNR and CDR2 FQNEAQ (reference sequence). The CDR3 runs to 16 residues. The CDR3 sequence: CASSSIAGGVLETQYF. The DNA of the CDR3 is TGTGCCAGCAGCTCGATAGCGGGAGGAGTTTTAGAGACCCAGTACTTC.

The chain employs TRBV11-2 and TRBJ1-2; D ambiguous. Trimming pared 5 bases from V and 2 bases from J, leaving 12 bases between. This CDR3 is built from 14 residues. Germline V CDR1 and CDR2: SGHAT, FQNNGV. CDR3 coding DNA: TGTGCCAGCAGCCCAAAGGGAGACAACTATGGCTACACCTTC. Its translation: CASSPKGDNYGYTF. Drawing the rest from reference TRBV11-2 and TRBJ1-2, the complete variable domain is EAGVAQSPRYKIIEKRQSVAFWCNPISGHATLYWYQQILGQGPKLLIQFQNNGVVDDSQLPKDRFSAERLKGVDSTLKIQPAKLEDSAVYLCASSPKGDNYGYTFGSGTRLTVV.

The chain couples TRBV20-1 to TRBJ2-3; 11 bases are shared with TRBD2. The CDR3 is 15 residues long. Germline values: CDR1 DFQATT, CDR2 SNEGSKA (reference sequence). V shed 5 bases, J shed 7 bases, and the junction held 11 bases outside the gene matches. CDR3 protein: CSASSPSGGRYTQYF. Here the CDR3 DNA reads TGCAGTGCTTCCTCACCTAGCGGGGGGAGGTATACGCAGTATTTT.

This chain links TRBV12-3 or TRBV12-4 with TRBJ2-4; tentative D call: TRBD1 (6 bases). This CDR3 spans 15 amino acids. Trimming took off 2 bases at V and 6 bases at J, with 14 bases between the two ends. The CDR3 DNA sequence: TGTGCCAGCAGTTTAAGGTCAGGGGTAGGAAACATTCAGTACTTC. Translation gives CASSLRSGVGNIQYF.